Below, 3 T cell receptor beta chains from the same sample are listed, as sequenced in a study of graft-versus-host responses after intestinal transplantation. These receptors' antigens are unknown. TCRdb keeps only in-frame clones here, not all; method: immunoSEQ multiplex PCR. The table has over 75,000 clones, 87% seen once. The material sequenced was unstimulated CD8+ T cells sorted from spleen or lymph node cells, taken before transplant. These receptors all stem from a human donor who was the organ donor for an intestinal transplant.

The genes are TRBV6-5 and TRBJ1-3, with D unclear. Germline lookup yields CDR1 MNHEY and CDR2 SVGAGI. This CDR3 is built from 15 residues. With 1 base removed from V and 2 bases from J, the gap between germline ends came to 9 bases. The CDR3 sequence is CASSYLRVPGNTIYF. DNA for the CDR3: TGTGCCAGCAGTTACTTACGGGTTCCTGGAAACACCATATATTTT.

V is TRBV5-6 and J is TRBJ2-2; D unclear. Germline CDR1 is SGHDT and CDR2 is YYEEEE. The CDR3 is 14 amino acids. V was trimmed by 0 bases and J by 6 bases, leaving 9 bases between them. The CDR3: CASSLVTGAGELFF. The CDR3 coding sequence is TGTGCCAGCAGCTTGGTGACGGGCGCCGGGGAGCTGTTTTTT.

This chain connects TRBV5-1 to TRBJ2-7; 7 positions agree with TRBD1. With 2 bases clipped from V and 3 bases from J, the junction kept 5 bases outside the gene matches. The V gene's germline CDR1 is SGHRS and CDR2 YFSETQ. The CDR3 length is 14 residues. CDR3 loop: CASSLRTGNYEQYF. In nucleotides, the CDR3 is TGCGCCAGCAGCTTACGGACAGGCAACTACGAGCAGTACTTC. Filled out from reference TRBV5-1 and TRBJ2-7, the complete variable domain reads KAGVTQTPRYLIKTRGQQVTLSCSPISGHRSVSWYQQTPGQGLQFLFEYFSETQRNKGNFPGRFSGRQFSNSRSEMNVSTLELGDSALYLCASSLRTGNYEQYFGPGTRLTVT.